Given below is one TCR beta chain in context. Original handling: Nucleated cell number was recorded as an estimate derived from reference gene primer amplification. Only in-frame clones appear in the TCRdb table, and some are missing; sequencing was by immunoSEQ multiplex PCR. Clonal size and the V and J genes are those of that table, whereas D and trimming came from the DNA. The sample contains under 100,000 clones, 83% of which appear only once. This sample was taken from a study of blood T cell repertoires in COVID-19. Study-wide context: The origin of the acute and convalescent COVID-19 samples was the United States, Italy and Spain. T cells, B-cell-depleted T cells, or PBMCs supplied cDNA or gDNA.

The CDR3 totals 14 residues. Germline loops: CDR1 SGHDT, CDR2 YYEEEE. The V end lost 4 bases, the J end lost 5 bases, and 12 bases lay between the germline ends. The gene calls are TRBV5-6 and TRBJ1-4, with D possibly TRBD1 on 5 matching bases. This sequence was found in a woman aged 60-75 years with acute or convalescent COVID-19. Specimen: peripheral blood. The CDR3 here is CASSPIQGNEKLFF. The CDR3 DNA is TGTGCCAGCAGCCCTATTCAGGGCAATGAAAAACTGTTTTTT.